This TCR beta chain is drawn from a study of blood T cell repertoires in COVID-19. Across the study: Samples representing acute and convalescent COVID-19 were sourced from the United States, Italy and Spain. From T cells, B-cell-depleted T cells, or PBMCs came the material, which was cDNA or gDNA.

CDR1 and CDR2 from the germline V gene are LGHDT and YNNKEL (reference sequence). The CDR3 spans 13 residues. Trimming took off 7 bases at V and 6 bases at J, with 10 bases between the two ends. Per the original data handling: Estimation of nucleated cell counts relied on the amplification of reference gene primers. Here immunoSEQ multiplex PCR was the method, and the copy in TCRdb shows in-frame clones only, minus some. V and J calls and clone size come straight from that table; D and trimming were deduced from the DNA. The sample includes hundreds of thousands of clones, approximately 90% of them seen just once.

The clonotype comes from a man aged 55 to 70 who had recovered from COVID-19. The rearrangement uses TRBV3-1 (or the pseudogene TRBV3-2) and TRBJ1-6; possible D gene TRBD1, 5 bases. Sequenced input: peripheral blood. The CDR3 spells CASKNQGNSPLHF. CDR3 coding DNA: TGTGCCAGCAAAAACCAGGGTAATTCACCCCTCCACTTT.